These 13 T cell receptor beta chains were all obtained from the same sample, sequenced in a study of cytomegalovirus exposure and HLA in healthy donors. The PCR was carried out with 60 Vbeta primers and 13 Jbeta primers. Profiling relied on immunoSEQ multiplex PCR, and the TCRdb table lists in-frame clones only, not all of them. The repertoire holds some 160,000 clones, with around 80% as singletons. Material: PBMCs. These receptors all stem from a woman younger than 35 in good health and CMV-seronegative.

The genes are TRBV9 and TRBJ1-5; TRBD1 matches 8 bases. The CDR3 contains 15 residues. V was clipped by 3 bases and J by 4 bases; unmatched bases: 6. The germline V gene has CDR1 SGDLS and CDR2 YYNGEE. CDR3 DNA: TGTGCCAGCAGCGAGTCGACAGGGGCTAATCAGCCCCAGCATTTT. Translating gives CASSESTGANQPQHF.

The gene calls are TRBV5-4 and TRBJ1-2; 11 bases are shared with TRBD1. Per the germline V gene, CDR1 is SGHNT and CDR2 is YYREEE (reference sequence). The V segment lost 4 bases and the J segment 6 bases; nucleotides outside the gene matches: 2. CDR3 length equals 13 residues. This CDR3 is CASSEDRGHGYTF. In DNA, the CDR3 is TGTGCCAGCAGCGAGGACAGGGGGCATGGCTACACCTTC. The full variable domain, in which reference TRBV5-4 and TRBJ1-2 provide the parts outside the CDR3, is ETGVTQSPTHLIKTRGQQVTLRCSSQSGHNTVSWYQQALGQGPQFIFQYYREEENGRGNFPPRFSGLQFPNYSSELNVNALELDDSALYLCASSEDRGHGYTFGSGTRLTVV.

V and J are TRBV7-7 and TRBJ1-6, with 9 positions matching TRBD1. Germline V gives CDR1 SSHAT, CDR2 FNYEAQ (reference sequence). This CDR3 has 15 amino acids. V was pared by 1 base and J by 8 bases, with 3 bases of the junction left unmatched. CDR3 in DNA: TGTGCCAGCAGCTTAGTCCGGGACAGGGATTCACCCCTCCACTTT. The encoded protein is CASSLVRDRDSPLHF.

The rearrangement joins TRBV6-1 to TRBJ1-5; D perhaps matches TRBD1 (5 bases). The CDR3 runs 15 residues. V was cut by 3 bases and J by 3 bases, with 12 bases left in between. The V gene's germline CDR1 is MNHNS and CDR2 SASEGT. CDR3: CASSESRGTNQPQHF. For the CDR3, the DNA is TGTGCCAGCAGTGAGTCCCGGGGGACCAATCAGCCCCAGCATTTT.

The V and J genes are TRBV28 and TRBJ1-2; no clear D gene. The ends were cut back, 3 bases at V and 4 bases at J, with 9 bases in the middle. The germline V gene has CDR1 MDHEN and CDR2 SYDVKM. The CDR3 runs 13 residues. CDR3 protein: CASSFSLVYGYTF. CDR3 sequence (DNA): TGTGCCAGCAGTTTTTCCCTCGTCTATGGCTACACCTTC.

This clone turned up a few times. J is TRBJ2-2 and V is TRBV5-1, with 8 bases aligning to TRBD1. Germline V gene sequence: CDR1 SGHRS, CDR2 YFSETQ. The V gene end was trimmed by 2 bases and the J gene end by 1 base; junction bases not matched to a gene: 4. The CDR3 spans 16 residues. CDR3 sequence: CASSLNGQGNTGELFF. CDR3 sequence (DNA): TGCGCCAGCAGCTTAAACGGACAGGGGAACACCGGGGAGCTGTTTTTT.

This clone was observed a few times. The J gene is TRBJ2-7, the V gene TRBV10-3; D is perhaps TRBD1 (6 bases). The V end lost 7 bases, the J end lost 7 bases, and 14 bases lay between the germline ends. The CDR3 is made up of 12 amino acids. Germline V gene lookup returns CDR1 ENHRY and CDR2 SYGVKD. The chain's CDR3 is CAIKDRLREQYF. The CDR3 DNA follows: TGTGCCATCAAGGACAGATTACGGGAGCAGTACTTC.

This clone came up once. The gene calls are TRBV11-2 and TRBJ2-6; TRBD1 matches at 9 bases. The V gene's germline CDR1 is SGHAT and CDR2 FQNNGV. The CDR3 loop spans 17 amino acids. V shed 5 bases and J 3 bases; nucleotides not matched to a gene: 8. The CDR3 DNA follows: TGTGCCAGCAGCAAACAGGGGGCATCCTATGGGGCCAACGTCCTGACTTTC. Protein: CASSKQGASYGANVLTF. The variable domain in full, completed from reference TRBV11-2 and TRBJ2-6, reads EAGVAQSPRYKIIEKRQSVAFWCNPISGHATLYWYQQILGQGPKLLIQFQNNGVVDDSQLPKDRFSAERLKGVDSTLKIQPAKLEDSAVYLCASSKQGASYGANVLTFGAGSRLTVL.

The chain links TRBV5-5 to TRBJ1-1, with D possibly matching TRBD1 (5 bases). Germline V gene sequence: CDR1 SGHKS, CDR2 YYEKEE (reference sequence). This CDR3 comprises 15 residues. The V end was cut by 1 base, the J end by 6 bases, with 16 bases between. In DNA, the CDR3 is TGTGCCAGCAGCTTGACCCCACAGGCGGCCGCTGAAGCTTTCTTT. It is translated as CASSLTPQAAAEAFF.

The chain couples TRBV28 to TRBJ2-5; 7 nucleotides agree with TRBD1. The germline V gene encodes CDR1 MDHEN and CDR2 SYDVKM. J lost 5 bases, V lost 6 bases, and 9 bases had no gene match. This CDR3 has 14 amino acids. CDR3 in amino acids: CASRRRTGVETQYF. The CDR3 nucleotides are TGTGCCAGCAGGCGCCGAACAGGGGTGGAGACCCAGTACTTC.

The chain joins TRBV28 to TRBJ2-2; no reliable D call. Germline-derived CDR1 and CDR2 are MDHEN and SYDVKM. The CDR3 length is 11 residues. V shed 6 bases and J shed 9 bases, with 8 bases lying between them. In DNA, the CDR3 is TGTGCCAGCAGCCCACTCCGGGAGCTGTTTTTT. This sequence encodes CASSPLRELFF.

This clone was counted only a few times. Here the CDR3 DNA reads TGTGCCAGCAGCCAAAATCGTCTAGCGGATGAGCAGTACTTC. Amino acid sequence: CASSQNRLADEQYF. This sequence joins TRBV7-3 and TRBJ2-7; TRBD2 aligns across 7 bases. The CDR3 is made up of 14 amino acids. Germline V gene data show CDR1 as SGHTA and CDR2 as FQGTGA. With V trimmed by 5 bases and J by 7 bases, 11 bases remained unmatched.

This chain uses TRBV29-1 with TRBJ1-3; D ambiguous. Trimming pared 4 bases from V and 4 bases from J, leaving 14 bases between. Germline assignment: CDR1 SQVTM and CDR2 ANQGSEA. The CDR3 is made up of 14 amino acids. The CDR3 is CSVGRESGGNTIYF. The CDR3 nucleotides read TGCAGCGTTGGGAGGGAATCGGGCGGAAACACCATATATTTT. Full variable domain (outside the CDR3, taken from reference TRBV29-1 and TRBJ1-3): SAVISQKPSRDICQRGTSLTIQCQVDSQVTMMFWYRQQPGQSLTLIATANQGSEATYESGFVIDKFPISRPNLTFSTLTVSNMSPEDSSIYLCSVGRESGGNTIYFGEGSWLTVV.